This TCR beta chain originates from a study of beta chain features in type 1 diabetes. Study-wide findings and caveats: Sequencing the cDNA could make cells with high TCR expression show up more than they should. When Type 1 diabetes patients were examined, their TCRB CDR3s proved moderately but significantly shorter in all four CD4+ subsets. A potential influence of HLA type upon TCRB rearrangement remained unresolved herein.

The whole isolated RNA underwent reverse transcription, so sequencing captured expressed TCRB transcripts. The method was immunoSEQ multiplex PCR; TCRdb's version includes in-frame clones alone and lacks a portion of them. Here the sample spans a few hundred thousand clones, roughly a tenth being singletons. About this clone: Its matching antigen is unknown.

CDR1 and CDR2 from the germline V gene are SGHAT and FQNNGV. This CDR3 contains 15 residues. V lost 5 bases to trimming and J lost 5 bases; unmatched junction nucleotides: 6. Every sorted population was more than 95% pure. V usage is TRBV11-2 and J usage is TRBJ1-2; 12 bases are shared with TRBD1. This clonotype originated in a man aged 30 to 45 with type 1 diabetes. The sequenced sample was naive CD4+ T cells from blood. The CDR3 here is CASSPGGQGAYGYTF. The CDR3 nucleotides read TGTGCCAGCAGCCCGGGGGGACAGGGGGCTTATGGCTACACCTTC.